This T cell receptor (beta chain) derives from a study of a mutant IDH1 vaccine in newly diagnosed glioma. Germline V gives CDR1 SGHTA, CDR2 FQGNSA. V lost 3 bases to trimming and J lost 7 bases; unmatched junction nucleotides: 8. The CDR3 length is 15 residues. Time point reported: week 35, safety follow-up. With topical imiquimod, each dose of the vaccine consisted of 300 ug of mutant IDH1 20-mer peptide. Note on this clone: Antigen unknown.

Libraries were prepared by immunoSEQ multiplex PCR; TCRdb keeps only in-frame clonotypes and omits some of them. The table shows 35,000 to 45,000 clones, with roughly nine tenths occurring only once. The clonotype comes from a man aged 40-50 years with glioma. V usage is TRBV7-2 and J usage is TRBJ2-7; 11 bases map to TRBD2. Material: PBMCs, obtained from a glioma patient whose treatment included an IDH1 peptide vaccine. The CDR3 loop is CASSFTSGSRGEQYF. The CDR3 DNA follows: TGTGCCAGCAGCTTCACTAGCGGGAGTCGGGGGGAGCAGTACTTC.